These 3 T cell receptor beta chains share one sample of origin, sequenced in a study of blood T cell repertoires in COVID-19. Sequenced by immunoSEQ multiplex PCR; TCRdb stores in-frame clones only, minus some. The repertoire has under 350,000 clones, about 89% of them found once; the top ten carry less than 2%. Sequenced: PBMCs or T cells enriched from blood (not recorded which). Receptor source: a woman aged 40 to 50 who had recovered from COVID-19.

The chain joins TRBV5-1 to TRBJ1-1; 7 positions match TRBD1. Germline assignment: CDR1 SGHRS and CDR2 YFSETQ. The V gene end was trimmed by 3 bases and the J gene end by 0 bases; junction bases not matched to a gene: 2. This CDR3 has 14 residues. DNA for the CDR3: TGCGCCAGCAGCTGGGGACAGTTGAACACTGAAGCTTTCTTT. Its protein is CASSWGQLNTEAFF.

The chain joins TRBV6-2 or TRBV6-3 to TRBJ2-1; D is unresolved. This CDR3 is built from 15 residues. CDR1 and CDR2 from the germline V gene are MNHEY and SVGEGT. V shed 0 bases and J shed 7 bases, with 13 bases lying between them. For the CDR3, the DNA is TGTGCCAGCAGTTACTCGCCCCACGGTTGGAATGAGCAGTTCTTC. This encodes CASSYSPHGWNEQFF.

CDR3 in DNA: TGTGCCAGCAGCTTGGGACTAGCGGGGGTACAAGAGACCCAGTACTTC. The encoded protein is CASSLGLAGVQETQYF. The chain joins TRBV7-9 to TRBJ2-5, with TRBD2 identical over 14 bases. The germline gives CDR1 SEHNR, CDR2 FQNEAQ (reference sequence). Trimming cost V 3 bases and J 2 bases; bases outside gene matches: 2. The CDR3 is 16 residues long.